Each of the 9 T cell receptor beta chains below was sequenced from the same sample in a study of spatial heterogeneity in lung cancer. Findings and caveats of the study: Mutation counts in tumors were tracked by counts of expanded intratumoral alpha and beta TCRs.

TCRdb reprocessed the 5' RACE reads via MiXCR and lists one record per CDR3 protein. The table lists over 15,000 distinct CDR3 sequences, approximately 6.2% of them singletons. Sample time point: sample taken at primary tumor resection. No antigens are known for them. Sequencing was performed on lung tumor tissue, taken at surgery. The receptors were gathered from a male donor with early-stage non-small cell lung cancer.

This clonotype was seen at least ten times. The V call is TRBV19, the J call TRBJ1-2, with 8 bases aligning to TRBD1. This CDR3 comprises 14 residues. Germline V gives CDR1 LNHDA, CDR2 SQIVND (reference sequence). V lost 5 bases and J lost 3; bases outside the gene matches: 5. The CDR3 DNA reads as TGTGCCAGTAGTTGGGGACAGGCATACTATGGCTACACCTTC. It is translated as CASSWGQAYYGYTF.

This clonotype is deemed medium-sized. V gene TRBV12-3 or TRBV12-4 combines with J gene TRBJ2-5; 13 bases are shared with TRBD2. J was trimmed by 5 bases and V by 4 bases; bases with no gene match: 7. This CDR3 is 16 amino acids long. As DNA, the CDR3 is TGTGCCAGCAGTTGGGACGGGACTAGCGGGGCGGAGACCCAGTACTTC. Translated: CASSWDGTSGAETQYF.

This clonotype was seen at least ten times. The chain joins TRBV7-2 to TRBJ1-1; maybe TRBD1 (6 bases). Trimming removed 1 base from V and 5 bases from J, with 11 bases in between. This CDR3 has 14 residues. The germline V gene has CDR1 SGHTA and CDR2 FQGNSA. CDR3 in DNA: TGTGCCAGCAGCTTAGTTGTGGGGGCGACTGAAGCTTTCTTT. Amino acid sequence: CASSLVVGATEAFF.

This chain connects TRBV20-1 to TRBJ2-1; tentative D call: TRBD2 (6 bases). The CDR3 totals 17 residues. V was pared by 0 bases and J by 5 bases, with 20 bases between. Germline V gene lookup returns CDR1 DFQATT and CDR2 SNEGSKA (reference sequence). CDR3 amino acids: CSARDGGKVGQNNEQFF. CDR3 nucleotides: TGCAGTGCTAGAGATGGGGGGAAGGTCGGACAAAACAATGAGCAGTTCTTC.

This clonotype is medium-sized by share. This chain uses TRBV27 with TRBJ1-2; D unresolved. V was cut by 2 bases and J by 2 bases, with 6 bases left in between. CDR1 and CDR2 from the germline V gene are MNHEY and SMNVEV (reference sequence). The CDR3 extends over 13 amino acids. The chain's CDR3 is CASSLEGNYGYTF. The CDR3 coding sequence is TGTGCCAGCAGTTTAGAAGGGAACTATGGCTACACCTTC.

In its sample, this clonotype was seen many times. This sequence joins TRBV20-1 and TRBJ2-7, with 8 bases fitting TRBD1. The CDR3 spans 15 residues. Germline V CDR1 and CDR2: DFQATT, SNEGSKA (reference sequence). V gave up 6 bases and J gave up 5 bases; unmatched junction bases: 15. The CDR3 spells CSANPRRTGLDEQYF. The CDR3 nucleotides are TGCAGTGCAAACCCGCGGCGGACAGGGTTGGACGAGCAGTACTTC.

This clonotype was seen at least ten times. The CDR3 spells CASSLGTGINEQFF. In nucleotides, the CDR3 is TGCGCCAGCAGCTTGGGGACGGGTATCAATGAGCAGTTCTTC. This chain connects TRBV5-1 to TRBJ2-1; D not certain. Per germline, CDR1 SGHRS and CDR2 YFSETQ. V was clipped by 0 bases and J by 6 bases, with 10 bases between them. The CDR3 spans 14 residues.

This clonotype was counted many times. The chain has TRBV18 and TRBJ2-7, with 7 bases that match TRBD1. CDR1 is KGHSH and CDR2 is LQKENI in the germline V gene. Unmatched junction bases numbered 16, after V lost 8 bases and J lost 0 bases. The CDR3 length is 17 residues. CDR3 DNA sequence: TGTGCCAGCCATCATGAAACCACAGGGGCGTACTCCTACGAGCAGTACTTC. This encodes CASHHETTGAYSYEQYF. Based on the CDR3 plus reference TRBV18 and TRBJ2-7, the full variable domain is NAGVMQNPRHLVRRRGQEARLRCSPMKGHSHVYWYRQLPEEGLKFMVYLQKENIIDESGMPKERFSAEFPKEGPSILRIQQVVRGDSAAYFCASHHETTGAYSYEQYFGPGTRLTVT.

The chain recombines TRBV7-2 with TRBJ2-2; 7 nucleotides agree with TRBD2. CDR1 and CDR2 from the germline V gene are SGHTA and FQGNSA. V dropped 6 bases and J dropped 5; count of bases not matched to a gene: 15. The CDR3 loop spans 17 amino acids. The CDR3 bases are TGTGCCAGCAGACCCCAGGCAGGCGGGAGAAGTACCGGGGAGCTGTTTTTT. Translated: CASRPQAGGRSTGELFF.